The present TCR beta chain was sequenced within a study of OX40 agonist ivuxolimab in advanced cancers. Overall study: The diagnoses of dose-escalation patients were hepatocellular carcinoma, melanoma, renal cell or head and neck cancer. Whole-study results and caveats: At doses 0.1 to 3.0 mg/kg, CD4+ and CD8+ clones expanded.

On this clone itself: The antigen is undetermined.

This table comes from immunoSEQ multiplex PCR, and its TCRdb copy is limited to in-frame clones, with some not included. Of some 66,000 clones detected, 75% to 80% appear once; the ten largest clones hold 1.6%. V lost 2 bases and J lost 4; bases outside the gene matches: 5. Germline CDR1 and CDR2: MNHNY and SVGAGI (reference sequence). The CDR3 extends over 15 amino acids. Cycle 7 day 1, cycle 4 day 1, and baseline were the timepoints at which blood was sampled. V usage is TRBV6-6 and J usage is TRBJ2-1; 7 bases line up with TRBD2. The input for sequencing was CD4+ or CD8+ T cells sorted from blood, taken in a trial of the OX40 agonist ivuxolimab. The TCR comes from an adult with an advanced solid tumor such as melanoma, head and neck, liver or kidney cancer. CDR3 bases: TGTGCCAGCAGTTACGTCGGGGAGGGGTACAATGAGCAGTTCTTC. As protein: CASSYVGEGYNEQFF.